What follows are 31 T cell receptor beta chains derived from one specimen sequenced in a study of neurological immune-mediated disorders. The time point is: technical triplicate 2. From the 5' RACE reads, TCRdb called clonotypes with MiXCR, one entry per CDR3 protein. The table lists under 35,000 distinct CDR3 sequences, approximately 12% of them singletons. The sample was CD4+ T cells from blood. The receptor source for this set is a female donor with HTLV-1-associated myelopathy (HAM/TSP).

This clonotype showed up many times. J is TRBJ1-2 and V is TRBV5-1; TRBD1 might be the D (6 bases). Germline CDR1 SGHRS, CDR2 YFSETQ. CDR3 length equals 13 residues. The V end was cut by 2 bases, the J end by 8 bases, with 13 bases between. CDR3 nucleotide sequence: TGCGCCAGCAGCTTCTCAGGGGAGGAGGGCTACACCTTC. Protein product: CASSFSGEEGYTF.

Ten or more counts support this clonotype. The chain employs TRBV6-5 and TRBJ2-5; TRBD1 matches 7 bases. This CDR3 spans 14 amino acids. Germline V gene lookup returns CDR1 MNHEY and CDR2 SVGAGI. V lost 5 bases to trimming and J lost 5 bases; unmatched junction nucleotides: 8. CDR3 bases: TGTGCCAGCAGTCCCCGACAGGGTGGGGAGACCCAGTACTTC. Translated: CASSPRQGGETQYF.

The table lists this clonotype with many counts. The chain recombines TRBV20-1 with TRBJ2-7; 9 bases agree with TRBD2. The ends lost 5 bases at V and 1 base at J; junction bases unmatched: 6. The CDR3 covers 14 residues. Germline loops: CDR1 DFQATT, CDR2 SNEGSKA (reference sequence). The CDR3 bases are TGCAGTGCTTCGCGGGGGGGCCGTTCCTACGAGCAGTACTTC. Encoded protein: CSASRGGRSYEQYF.

This clonotype was detected many times. The chain links TRBV5-1 to TRBJ2-7; perhaps TRBD2 as D (5 bases). V was trimmed by 0 bases and J by 6 bases, leaving 19 bases between them. The CDR3 consists of 16 residues. The V gene's germline CDR1 is SGHRS and CDR2 YFSETQ. The CDR3 sequence: CASSLDRGLSRGEQYF. As DNA, the CDR3 is TGCGCCAGCAGCTTGGATCGTGGGCTCTCCCGGGGCGAGCAGTACTTC.

Worth noting for this clonotype: The DNA is omitted, as the CDR3 cannot be located on it reliably, and the CDR3 follows TCRdb's listing. The genes are TRBV5-1 and TRBJ2-1. Germline V gene lookup returns CDR1 SGHRS and CDR2 YFSETQ. The CDR3 is 18 amino acids in total, end residues counted. CDR3 amino acids: CASSFYICSALERREQFF.

This clonotype appeared many times. The chain recombines TRBV5-1 with TRBJ1-2; D is undetermined. The V gene lost 0 bases and the J gene lost 4 bases, with 10 bases spanning the gap. The CDR3 is 14 residues long. Germline V gives CDR1 SGHRS, CDR2 YFSETQ. The CDR3 sequence is CASSLEALGYGYTF. CDR3 nucleotide sequence: TGCGCCAGCAGCTTGGAGGCTTTGGGCTATGGCTACACCTTC.

This clonotype has a count of ten or more. The chain has TRBV24-1 and TRBJ2-1; D remains unclear. Trimming took 10 bases from V and 6 from J, leaving 12 bases between them. Germline V gene sequence: CDR1 KGHDR, CDR2 SFDVKD. CDR3 length equals 12 residues. The CDR3 sequence is CATTDGINEQFF. CDR3 sequence (DNA): TGTGCCACTACGGACGGTATCAATGAGCAGTTCTTC.

This clonotype was observed once. A junction end diverges from the germline sequence, so it may reflect a read error. The chain combines TRBV20-1 with TRBJ1-5, with D hard to call. Germline assignment: CDR1 DFQATT and CDR2 SNEGSKA (reference sequence). The CDR3 totals 14 residues. The CDR3 spells CSASPQISNHPQHF. The CDR3 coding sequence is TGTAGTGCTAGCCCCCAGATTAGCAATCATCCCCAGCATTTT.

This clonotype has at least ten counts. This chain uses TRBV6-2 or TRBV6-3 with TRBJ1-1, with unresolved D. V lost 1 base, J lost 1 base, and 7 bases lay in between. Germline V gene data show CDR1 as MNHEY and CDR2 as SVGEGT. CDR3 length: 14 residues. DNA of the CDR3: TGTGCCAGCAGTTACTTTACAGCGAACACTGAAGCTTTCTTT. This codes for CASSYFTANTEAFF.

This clonotype is medium-sized (0.01 to 0.1%) within its sample. The chain links TRBV7-2 to TRBJ2-3; D gene unclear. Germline CDR1 is SGHTA and CDR2 is FQGNSA. This CDR3 contains 13 residues. V was shortened by 0 bases and J by 6 bases, with 7 bases between the two germline ends. CDR3 sequence: CASSLAGGDTQYF. Written as DNA, the CDR3 is TGTGCCAGCAGCTTAGCGGGTGGGGATACGCAGTATTTT.

The sample holds many counts of this clonotype. V is TRBV20-1 and J is TRBJ1-5; no definite D call. The CDR3 spans 13 residues. V lost 0 bases and J lost 4, with 7 bases in between. The V gene's germline CDR1 is DFQATT and CDR2 SNEGSKA (reference sequence). CDR3 protein: CSARENRNQPQHF. The CDR3 DNA is TGCAGTGCTAGAGAGAACCGAAATCAGCCCCAGCATTTT.

This clonotype was counted many times. This chain uses TRBV14 with TRBJ2-3; 10 bases are a match to TRBD2. The V and J ends lost 1 base and 5 bases, in that order; junction bases with no gene match: 3. The germline V gene has CDR1 SGHDN and CDR2 FVKESK. The CDR3 loop spans 15 amino acids. DNA for the CDR3: TGTGCCAGCAGCCAAGCAGCGGGAGGGGTAGATACGCAGTATTTT. This sequence encodes CASSQAAGGVDTQYF.

CDR3 in amino acids: CASSEAPRPRYF. DNA for the CDR3: TGTGCCAGCAGTGAAGCGCCTCGTCCGCGGTATTTT. The J gene is TRBJ2-3, the V gene TRBV2; D remains ambiguous. The CDR3 spans 12 residues. CDR1 is SNHLY and CDR2 is FYNNEI in the germline V gene. Trimming took off 0 bases at V and 14 bases at J, with 12 bases between the two ends.

This clonotype has a count of ten or more. The chain employs TRBV29-1 and TRBJ2-6; 10 bases agree with TRBD1. Germline V gene data show CDR1 as SQVTM and CDR2 as ANQGSEA. V lost 6 bases to trimming and J lost 4 bases; unmatched junction nucleotides: 6. The CDR3 is 15 amino acids. CDR3 loop: CSVGQGVTGANVLTF. CDR3 nucleotides: TGCAGCGTCGGACAGGGGGTGACCGGGGCCAACGTCCTGACTTTC.

There are many counts of this clonotype. CDR3 DNA: TGCAGTGCTAGAAGAATGGCGGGGAAAGAGACCCAGTACTTC. Translating it yields CSARRMAGKETQYF. The chain is built from TRBV20-1 and TRBJ2-5; TRBD2 is a possible D gene (6 bases). The germline CDR1 and CDR2 sequences are DFQATT and SNEGSKA (reference sequence). V was trimmed by 2 bases and J by 3 bases, leaving 13 bases between them. CDR3 length equals 14 residues.

The V call is TRBV7-2, the J call TRBJ2-3; TRBD2 matches 14 bases. V gave up 6 bases and J gave up 1 base; unmatched junction bases: 6. The CDR3 runs to 17 residues. Germline V lookup: CDR1 SGHTA, CDR2 FQGNSA. CDR3 sequence (DNA): TGTGCCAGCAGGACTAGCGGGGGGGAGTTTGGCACAGATACGCAGTATTTT. Protein sequence: CASRTSGGEFGTDTQYF.

This clonotype has at least ten counts. The chain's CDR3 is CASSQKASGVYNEQFF. The DNA for the CDR3 is TGTGCCAGCAGCCAAAAGGCTAGCGGGGTTTACAATGAGCAGTTCTTC. This chain uses TRBV7-2 with TRBJ2-1; 9 nucleotides align to TRBD2. The CDR3 length is 16 residues. V dropped 5 bases and J dropped 4; count of bases not matched to a gene: 9. Germline lookup yields CDR1 SGHTA and CDR2 FQGNSA. Full variable domain (outside the CDR3, taken from reference TRBV7-2 and TRBJ2-1): GAGVSQSPSNKVTEKGKDVELRCDPISGHTALYWYRQSLGQGLEFLIYFQGNSAPDKSGLPSDRFSAERTGGSVSTLTIQRTQQEDSAVYLCASSQKASGVYNEQFFGPGTRLTVL.

This clonotype was seen many times. This chain joins TRBV20-1 and TRBJ2-5, with D maybe TRBD1 (5 bases). CDR1 DFQATT and CDR2 SNEGSKA come from the germline V gene (reference sequence). This CDR3 is built from 12 residues. Trimming removed 6 bases from V and 5 bases from J, with 13 bases in between. In DNA form, the CDR3 reads TGCAGTGCAACAGGAAAGTCGGAGACCCAGTACTTC. Translated, it gives CSATGKSETQYF.

This clonotype was seen ten or more times. The J gene is TRBJ2-5, the V gene TRBV5-1; unclear D gene. The CDR3 has 14 amino acids. Trimming pared 2 bases from V and 1 base from J, leaving 9 bases between. Germline lookup yields CDR1 SGHRS and CDR2 YFSETQ. In DNA form, the CDR3 reads TGCGCCAGCAGCTTCGATCTGATCCAAGAGACCCAGTACTTC. Its protein product is CASSFDLIQETQYF.

This clonotype was seen ten or more times. CDR3 protein: CSARDHHSQGTDTQYF. The CDR3, as DNA: TGCAGTGCTAGAGATCACCACAGTCAGGGCACAGATACGCAGTATTTT. This chain links TRBV20-1 with TRBJ2-3; no firm D call. The germline gives CDR1 DFQATT, CDR2 SNEGSKA (reference sequence). Trimming took off 0 bases at V and 1 base at J, with 14 bases between the two ends. This CDR3 region has 16 residues.

This sequence joins TRBV9 and TRBJ2-3, with D possibly called TRBD1 or TRBD2 (5 bases each). Germline-derived CDR1 and CDR2 are SGDLS and YYNGEE. This CDR3 spans 22 amino acids. Trimming left V 10 bases short and J 0 bases short, with 39 bases between. The CDR3 DNA is TGTGCCCGATGGGGGACCCCTCCTAGGAACACACATAGCGCGACTAGCACAGATACGCAGTATTTT. Protein product: CARWGTPPRNTHSATSTDTQYF.

This clonotype was counted a few times. This sequence joins TRBV7-8 and TRBJ2-2; 11 positions match TRBD2. The CDR3 is 19 amino acids. Germline V gives CDR1 SGHVS, CDR2 FQNEAQ. Trimming at V came to 5 bases and at J to 2 bases, leaving 13 bases not matched to a gene. The CDR3 reads CASSLLAGAQGTNTGELFF. As DNA, the CDR3 is TGTGCCAGCAGCCTACTAGCGGGAGCCCAGGGAACCAACACCGGGGAGCTGTTTTTT.

This clonotype was counted at least ten times. This sequence joins TRBV7-9 and TRBJ1-1; weak D call: TRBD1 (6 bases). The ends were cut back, 5 bases at V and 0 bases at J, with 13 bases in the middle. Germline CDR1 is SEHNR and CDR2 is FQNEAQ (reference sequence). CDR3 length: 15 amino acids. This chain's CDR3 is CASSGRGFVNTEAFF. Here the CDR3 DNA reads TGTGCCAGCAGCGGTAGGGGGTTCGTGAACACTGAAGCTTTCTTT.

The sample holds many counts of this clonotype. This chain joins TRBV29-1 and TRBJ1-2; a possible D gene is TRBD1 (6 bases). This CDR3 is 13 amino acids long. V lost 7 bases, J lost 4 bases, and 16 bases lay in between. Germline CDR1 is SQVTM and CDR2 is ANQGSEA. CDR3 amino acids: CSGGGTGLYGYTF. For the CDR3, the DNA is TGCAGCGGCGGGGGAACAGGGCTCTATGGCTACACCTTC.

Many counts were recorded for this clonotype. V usage is TRBV20-1 and J usage is TRBJ2-3; 8 nucleotides agree with TRBD2. Per germline, CDR1 DFQATT and CDR2 SNEGSKA (reference sequence). The CDR3 has 14 residues. Unmatched junction bases numbered 14, after V lost 8 bases and J lost 7 bases. The DNA of the CDR3 is TGCAGTCCCCGGGGGGGAAATGGTTCGAATACGCAGTATTTT. Protein product: CSPRGGNGSNTQYF.

By its share, this clonotype is medium-sized. The chain carries TRBV7-2 and TRBJ2-7; 9 bases align to TRBD2. The J segment lost 6 bases and the V segment lost 2 bases, leaving 2 bases of the junction unmatched. CDR3 length: 13 amino acids. Per the germline V gene, CDR1 is SGHTA and CDR2 is FQGNSA. CDR3 coding DNA: TGTGCCAGCAGCTTACTAGCGGGGCGCGAGCAGTACTTC. The encoded protein is CASSLLAGREQYF.

This clonotype ranks as medium-sized. The chain is built from TRBV7-2 and TRBJ2-4; TRBD1 matches 9 bases. The CDR3 length is 13 residues. V was clipped by 1 base and J by 8 bases; unmatched bases: 0. CDR1 is SGHTA, CDR2 FQGNSA, per germline. CDR3 sequence reads: CASSLGTGDIQYF. In DNA, the CDR3 is TGTGCCAGCAGCTTAGGGACAGGGGACATTCAGTACTTC.

At least ten counts were recorded for this clonotype. CDR3 bases: TGTGCCAGCAGGGAACAGGGGGCGCACACAGATACGCAGTATTTT. Translating it yields CASREQGAHTDTQYF. The V and J genes are TRBV6-1 and TRBJ2-3; 9 nucleotides agree with TRBD1. J lost 2 bases, V lost 6 bases, and 6 bases had no gene match. The germline CDR1 and CDR2 sequences are MNHNS and SASEGT. The CDR3 covers 15 residues.

This clonotype has a count of ten or more. V usage is TRBV24-1 and J usage is TRBJ2-1; 8 nucleotides match TRBD2. The CDR3 has 13 residues. Per the germline V gene, CDR1 is KGHDR and CDR2 is SFDVKD. Germline trimming cut 5 bases from V and 5 bases from J; bases unmatched to any gene: 1. CDR3 sequence: CATSAGGHNEQFF. The CDR3, as DNA: TGTGCCACCAGTGCGGGAGGGCACAATGAGCAGTTCTTC.

This clonotype was recorded many times. The V call is TRBV4-2, the J call TRBJ2-3; 8 bases agree with TRBD1. The V gene end was trimmed by 2 bases and the J gene end by 5 bases; junction bases not matched to a gene: 3. The CDR3 totals 14 residues. CDR1 is LGHNA, CDR2 YNFKEQ, per germline. The CDR3 reads CASSQQGARDTQYF. DNA for the CDR3: TGTGCCAGCAGCCAACAGGGGGCTAGAGATACGCAGTATTTT.

In this sample, this clonotype turned up many times. In DNA, the CDR3 is TGTGCCAGCAGGCGGACTAGCGGGGACACATCGTTCCCCGGGCAGTACTTC. Amino acid sequence: CASRRTSGDTSFPGQYF. The rearrangement joins TRBV6-1 to TRBJ2-7, with 12 bases fitting TRBD2. Germline V gene data show CDR1 as MNHNS and CDR2 as SASEGT. J lost 9 bases, V lost 6 bases, and 18 bases had no gene match. This CDR3 region has 17 residues.